This T cell receptor beta chain was captured in a study of T cell responses to AZD1222 COVID-19 vaccine. Points from the study as a whole: There were mostly white British donors and more females than males, and clonal diversity was possibly underestimated. A reported finding is that nearly half of spike-specific TCRs target unmutated variant regions. Increased Spike-specific TCR breadth and depth were observed after two AZD1222 doses.

Concerning this clone: Antigen: not known.

Measured with immunoSEQ multiplex PCR; TCRdb has only the in-frame clones, and not every one. The repertoire holds some 120,000 clones, with under 90% as singletons. This clonotype originated in an adult in good health. This sample comprised peripheral blood, obtained on day 0 of AZD1222 vaccination.

CDR3 coding DNA: TGTGCCAGCAGCTTAGGACAGGGAGGCGAAAAACTGTTTTTT. This encodes CASSLGQGGEKLFF. The J gene is TRBJ1-4, the V gene TRBV7-8, with 7 bases lining up with TRBD1. The length of the CDR3 is 14 residues. V shed 1 base and J 8 bases; nucleotides not matched to a gene: 4. Germline V gives CDR1 SGHVS, CDR2 FQNEAQ.